This T cell receptor beta chain was documented in a study of blood T cells in healthy people across ages. Primed by a sample-barcoded 5' primer and a J-beta primer mix, a second PCR proceeded for 7 to 11 cycles. Each CDR3 protein is one row after TCRdb ran MiXCR on the 5' RACE reads. The table has 750,000 or so distinct CDR3 sequences, 20% to 25% seen once; the top ten hold 8% to 10%. The same sample was also studied in work on T cells of mothers and their children.

What was sequenced was blood. The TCR originated in a boy aged 10-17 years in good health.

CDR3 DNA: TGTGCCAGCAGTTTTCGGGGAGGCGGGGAGCTGTTTTTT. Translating it yields CASSFRGGGELFF. The genes are TRBV12-3 or TRBV12-4 and TRBJ2-2, with D tentatively TRBD2 (6 bases). The V and J ends lost 3 bases and 7 bases respectively, with 9 bases between them. The CDR3 extends over 13 amino acids.